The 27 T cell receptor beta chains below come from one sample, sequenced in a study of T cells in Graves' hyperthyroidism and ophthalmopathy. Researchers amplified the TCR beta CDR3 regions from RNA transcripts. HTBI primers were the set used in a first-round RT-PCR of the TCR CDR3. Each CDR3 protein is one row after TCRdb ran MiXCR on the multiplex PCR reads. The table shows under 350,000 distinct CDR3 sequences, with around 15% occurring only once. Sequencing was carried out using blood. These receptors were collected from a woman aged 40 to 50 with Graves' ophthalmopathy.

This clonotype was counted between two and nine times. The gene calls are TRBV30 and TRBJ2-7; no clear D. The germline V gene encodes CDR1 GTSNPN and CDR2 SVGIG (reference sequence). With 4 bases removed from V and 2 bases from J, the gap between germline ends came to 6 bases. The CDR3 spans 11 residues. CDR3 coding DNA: TGTGCCTGGACCAGCGCCTACGAGCAGTACTTC. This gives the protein CAWTSAYEQYF.

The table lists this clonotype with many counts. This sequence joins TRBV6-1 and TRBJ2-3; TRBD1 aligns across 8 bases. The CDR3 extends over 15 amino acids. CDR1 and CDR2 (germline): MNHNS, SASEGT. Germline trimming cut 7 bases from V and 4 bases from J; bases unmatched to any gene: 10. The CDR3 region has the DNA TGTGCCAGCACCGGGACAGGAGGTGTGGCAGATACGCAGTATTTT. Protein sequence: CASTGTGGVADTQYF.

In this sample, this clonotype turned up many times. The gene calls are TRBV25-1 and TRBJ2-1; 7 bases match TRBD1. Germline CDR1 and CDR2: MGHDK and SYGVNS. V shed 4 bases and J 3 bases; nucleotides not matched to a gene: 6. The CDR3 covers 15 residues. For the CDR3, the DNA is TGTGCCAGCAGTGGACAAGACAGGGACTACAATGAGCAGTTCTTC. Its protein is CASSGQDRDYNEQFF.

The CDR3 protein is CSALGLAGGPSQTQYF. The DNA for the CDR3 is TGCAGTGCCCTAGGGCTAGCGGGAGGGCCCTCGCAGACCCAGTACTTC. This chain connects TRBV20-1 to TRBJ2-5, with TRBD2 matching over 12 bases. The germline V gene has CDR1 DFQATT and CDR2 SNEGSKA (reference sequence). The CDR3 runs to 16 residues. The V segment lost 6 bases and the J segment 6 bases; nucleotides outside the gene matches: 14.

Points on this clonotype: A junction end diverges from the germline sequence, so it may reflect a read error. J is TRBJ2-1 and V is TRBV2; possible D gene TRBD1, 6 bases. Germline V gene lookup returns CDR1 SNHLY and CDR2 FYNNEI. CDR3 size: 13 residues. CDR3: CASREGGSNEQFF. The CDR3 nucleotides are TGTGCCAGCAGGGAAGGGGGTTCCAATGAGCAGTTCTTC. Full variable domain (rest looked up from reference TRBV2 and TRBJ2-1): EPEVTQTPSHQVTQMGQEVILRCVPISNHLYFYWYRQILGQKVEFLVSFYNNEISEKSEIFDDQFSVERPDGSNFTLKIRSTKLEDSAMYFCASREGGSNEQFFGPGTRLTVL.

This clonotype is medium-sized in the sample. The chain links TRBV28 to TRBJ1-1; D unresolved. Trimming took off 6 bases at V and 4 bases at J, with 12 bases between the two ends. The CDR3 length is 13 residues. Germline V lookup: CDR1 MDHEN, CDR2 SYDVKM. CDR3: CASRGRRGTEAFF. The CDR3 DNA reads TGTGCCAGCAGAGGCCGACGGGGCACTGAAGCTTTCTTT.

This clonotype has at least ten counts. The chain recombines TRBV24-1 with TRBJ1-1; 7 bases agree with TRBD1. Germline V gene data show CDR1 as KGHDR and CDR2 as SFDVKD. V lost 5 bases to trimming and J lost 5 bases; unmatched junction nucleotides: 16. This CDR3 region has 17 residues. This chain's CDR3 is CATSADPTRDRNTEAFF. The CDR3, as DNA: TGTGCCACCAGTGCCGACCCAACCCGGGACAGAAATACTGAAGCTTTCTTT.

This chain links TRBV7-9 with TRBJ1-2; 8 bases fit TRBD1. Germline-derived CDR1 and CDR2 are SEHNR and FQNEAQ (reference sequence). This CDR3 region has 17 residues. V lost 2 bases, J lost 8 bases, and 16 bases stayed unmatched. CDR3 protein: CASSLPPDRGKRGGYTF. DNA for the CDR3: TGTGCCAGCAGCTTACCACCAGACAGGGGAAAGAGGGGGGGCTACACCTTC.

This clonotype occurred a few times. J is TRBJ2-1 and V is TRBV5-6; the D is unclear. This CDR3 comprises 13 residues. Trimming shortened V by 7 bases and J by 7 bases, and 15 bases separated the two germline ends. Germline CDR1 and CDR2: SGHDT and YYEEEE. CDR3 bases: TGTGCCAGCGGATCGTATAGTGGGAATGAGCAGTTCTTC. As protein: CASGSYSGNEQFF.

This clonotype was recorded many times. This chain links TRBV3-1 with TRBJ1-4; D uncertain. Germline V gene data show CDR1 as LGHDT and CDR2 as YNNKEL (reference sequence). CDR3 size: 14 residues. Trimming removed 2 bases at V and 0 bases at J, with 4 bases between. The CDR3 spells CASSQWTTNEKLFF. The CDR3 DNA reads TGTGCCAGCAGCCAATGGACAACTAATGAAAAACTGTTTTTT.

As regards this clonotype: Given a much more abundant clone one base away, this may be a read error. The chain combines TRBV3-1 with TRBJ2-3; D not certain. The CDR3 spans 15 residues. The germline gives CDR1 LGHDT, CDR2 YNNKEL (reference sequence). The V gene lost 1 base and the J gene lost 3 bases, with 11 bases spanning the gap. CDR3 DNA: TGTGCCAGCAGCCAAGTTCAATCAGCGACAGATACGCAGTATTTT. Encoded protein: CASSQVQSATDTQYF.

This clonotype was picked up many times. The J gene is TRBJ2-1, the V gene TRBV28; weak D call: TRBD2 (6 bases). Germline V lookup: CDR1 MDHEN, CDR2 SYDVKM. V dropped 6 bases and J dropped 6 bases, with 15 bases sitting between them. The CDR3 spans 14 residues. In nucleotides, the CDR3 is TGTGCCAGCAGGGATGGAGGGCCCGGCAATGAGCAGTTCTTC. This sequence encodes CASRDGGPGNEQFF.

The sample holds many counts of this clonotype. The chain's CDR3 is CSARQGGGSTEAFF. CDR3 bases: TGCAGTGCTAGACAGGGGGGGGGGAGCACTGAAGCTTTCTTT. The chain employs TRBV20-1 and TRBJ1-1; 7 nucleotides align to TRBD1. With 2 bases clipped from V and 4 bases from J, the junction kept 7 bases outside the gene matches. Germline CDR1 DFQATT, CDR2 SNEGSKA (reference sequence). The CDR3 loop spans 14 amino acids.

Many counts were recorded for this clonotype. The CDR3 here is CASSGNTIYF. CDR3 DNA sequence: TGTGCCAGCAGTGGAAACACCATATATTTT. This sequence joins TRBV28 and TRBJ1-3; D is unresolved. V lost 5 bases to trimming and J lost 4 bases, with 0 bases between them. The CDR3 is made up of 10 amino acids. From germline, CDR1 is MDHEN and CDR2 SYDVKM.

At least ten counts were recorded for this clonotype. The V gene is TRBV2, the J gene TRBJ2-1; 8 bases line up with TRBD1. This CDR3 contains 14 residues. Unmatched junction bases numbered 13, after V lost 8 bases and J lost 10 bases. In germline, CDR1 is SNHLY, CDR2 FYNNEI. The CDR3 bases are TGTGCCAGCGGCCGGGACAGGAGATCGGGGGAGCAGTTCTTC. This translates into CASGRDRRSGEQFF. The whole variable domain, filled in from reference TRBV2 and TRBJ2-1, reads EPEVTQTPSHQVTQMGQEVILRCVPISNHLYFYWYRQILGQKVEFLVSFYNNEISEKSEIFDDQFSVERPDGSNFTLKIRSTKLEDSAMYFCASGRDRRSGEQFFGPGTRLTVL.

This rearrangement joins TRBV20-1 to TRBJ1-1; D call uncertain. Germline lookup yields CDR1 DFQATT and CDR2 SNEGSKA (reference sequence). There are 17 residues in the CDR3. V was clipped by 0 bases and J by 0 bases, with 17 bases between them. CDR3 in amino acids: CSARDSSVVSLNTEAFF. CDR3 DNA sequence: TGCAGTGCTAGAGATTCTTCCGTTGTTTCTTTGAACACTGAAGCTTTCTTT.

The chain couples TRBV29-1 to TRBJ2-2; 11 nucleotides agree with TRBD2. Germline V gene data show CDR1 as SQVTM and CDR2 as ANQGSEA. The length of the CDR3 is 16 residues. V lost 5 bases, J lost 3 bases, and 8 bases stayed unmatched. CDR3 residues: CSVLLAGGPYTGELFF. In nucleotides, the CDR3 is TGCAGCGTTCTCTTAGCGGGAGGGCCCTACACCGGGGAGCTGTTTTTT.

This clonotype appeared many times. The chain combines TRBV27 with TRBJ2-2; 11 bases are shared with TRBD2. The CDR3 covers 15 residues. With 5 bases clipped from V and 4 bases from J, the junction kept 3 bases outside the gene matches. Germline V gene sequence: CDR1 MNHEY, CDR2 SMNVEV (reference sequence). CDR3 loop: CASSILAGGTGELFF. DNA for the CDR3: TGTGCCAGCAGTATTCTAGCGGGGGGCACCGGGGAGCTGTTTTTT.

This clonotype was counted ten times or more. The CDR3 bases are TGCAGTGCTAGAGACGCTGGAAGGGTTGACTATGGCTACACCTTC. Encoded protein: CSARDAGRVDYGYTF. The rearrangement links TRBV20-1 to TRBJ1-2; no definite D call. CDR1 is DFQATT, CDR2 SNEGSKA, per germline (reference sequence). Trimming removed 0 bases at V and 3 bases at J, with 14 bases between. The CDR3 extends over 15 amino acids.

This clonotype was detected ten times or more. CDR3 amino acids: CASRPGQGSLVETQYF. In DNA form, the CDR3 reads TGTGCCAGCAGGCCAGGACAGGGGAGTTTGGTGGAGACCCAGTACTTC. The chain is built from TRBV2 and TRBJ2-5; TRBD1 agrees at 9 bases. CDR1 and CDR2 (germline): SNHLY, FYNNEI. J was trimmed by 5 bases and V by 6 bases; bases with no gene match: 13. The CDR3 spans 16 residues.

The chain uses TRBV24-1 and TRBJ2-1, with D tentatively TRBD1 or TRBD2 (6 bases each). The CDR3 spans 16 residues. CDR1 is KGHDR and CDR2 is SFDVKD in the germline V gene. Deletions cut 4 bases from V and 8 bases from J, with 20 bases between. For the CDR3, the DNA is TGTGCCACCAGTGACCCTCGCCGGGGTAGGGGGGATGAGCAGTTCTTC. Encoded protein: CATSDPRRGRGDEQFF.

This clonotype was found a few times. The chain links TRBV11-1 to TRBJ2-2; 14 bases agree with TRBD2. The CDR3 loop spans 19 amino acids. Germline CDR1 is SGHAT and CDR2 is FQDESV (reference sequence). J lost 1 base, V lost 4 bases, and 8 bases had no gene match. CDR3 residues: CASSSSGLAGVGNTGELFF. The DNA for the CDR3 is TGTGCCAGCAGCTCCTCGGGACTAGCGGGAGTGGGGAACACCGGGGAGCTGTTTTTT.

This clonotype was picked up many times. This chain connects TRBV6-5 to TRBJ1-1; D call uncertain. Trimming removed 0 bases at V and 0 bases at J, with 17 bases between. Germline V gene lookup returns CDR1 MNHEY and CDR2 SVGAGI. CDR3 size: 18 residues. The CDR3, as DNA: TGTGCCAGCAGTTACTCCCATCGTCCCGGATCCATGAACACTGAAGCTTTCTTT. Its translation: CASSYSHRPGSMNTEAFF.

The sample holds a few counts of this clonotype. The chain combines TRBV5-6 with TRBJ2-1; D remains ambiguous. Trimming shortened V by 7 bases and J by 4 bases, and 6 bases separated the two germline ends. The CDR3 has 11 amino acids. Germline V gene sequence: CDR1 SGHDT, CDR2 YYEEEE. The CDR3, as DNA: TGTGCCAGCGTAGGGTACAATGAGCAGTTCTTC. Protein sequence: CASVGYNEQFF.

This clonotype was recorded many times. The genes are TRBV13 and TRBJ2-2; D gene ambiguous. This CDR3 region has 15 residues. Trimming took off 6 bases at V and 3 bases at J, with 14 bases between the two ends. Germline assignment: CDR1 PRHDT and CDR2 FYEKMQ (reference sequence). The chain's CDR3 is CASRQIIPDTGELFF. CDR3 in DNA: TGTGCCAGCAGACAGATTATCCCGGACACCGGGGAGCTGTTTTTT.

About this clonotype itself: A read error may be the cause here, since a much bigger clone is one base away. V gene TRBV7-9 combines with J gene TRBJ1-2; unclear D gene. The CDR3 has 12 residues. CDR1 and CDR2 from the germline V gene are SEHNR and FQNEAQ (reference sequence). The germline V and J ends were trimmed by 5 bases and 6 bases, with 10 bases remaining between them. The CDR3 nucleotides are TGTGCCAGCAGCCTCCCCGGGCATGGCTACACCTTC. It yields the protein CASSLPGHGYTF.

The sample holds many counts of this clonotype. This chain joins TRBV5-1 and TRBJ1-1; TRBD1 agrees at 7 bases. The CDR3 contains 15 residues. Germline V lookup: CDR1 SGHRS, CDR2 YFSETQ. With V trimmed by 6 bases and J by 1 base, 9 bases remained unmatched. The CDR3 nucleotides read TGCGCCAGCACCCTCTCACAGGGGCGGAACACTGAAGCTTTCTTT. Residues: CASTLSQGRNTEAFF.